This TCR beta chain was sequenced in a study of blood T cells in healthy people across ages. Roughly 10 milliliters of peripheral blood were drawn from each donor. A second PCR, run for about 7 to 11 cycles, used a sample-barcoded 5' primer plus a J-beta primer mix. One entry per CDR3 protein results from TCRdb running MiXCR on the 5' RACE reads. Seen here are more than 650,000 distinct CDR3 sequences, roughly 25% observed once, and the top ten hold 3%. These same data were also listed under a study on T cells of mothers and their children.

This clonotype originated in a boy aged 10-17 years in good health. Sequencing was done on a sample of blood.

CDR3 nucleotides: TGTGCCAGCAGCCCCGGGGCGGTGGGCGAGCAGTACTTC. Translation: CASSPGAVGEQYF. The chain employs TRBV7-7 and TRBJ2-7; perhaps D is TRBD1 or TRBD2 (5 bases each). V was shortened by 5 bases and J by 6 bases, with 14 bases between the two germline ends. Germline assignment: CDR1 SSHAT and CDR2 FNYEAQ (reference sequence). The CDR3 has 13 amino acids.